This passage covers 10 T cell receptor beta chains from one sample sequenced in a study of ipilimumab plus nivolumab after autologous stem cell transplantation. Sequenced by immunoSEQ multiplex PCR; TCRdb stores in-frame clones only, minus some. The sample has about 10,000 clones, nearly 80% seen once. The sample was PBMCs, taken in a trial of ipilimumab plus nivolumab as post-transplant consolidation. The receptors here all came from a male donor with diffuse large B-cell lymphoma.

This clone appeared a single time. The CDR3 sequence is CASRTGTPSEQYF. CDR3 sequence (DNA): TGTGCCAGCAGGACCGGGACCCCAAGCGAGCAGTACTTC. V is TRBV6-5 and J is TRBJ2-7; the D call may be TRBD1 or TRBD2 (5 bases each). Trimming stripped 6 bases from V and 6 bases from J, with 15 bases between. Germline V lookup: CDR1 MNHEY, CDR2 SVGAGI. The CDR3 sequence is 13 residues long.

This clone was seen a single time. This chain joins TRBV6-5 and TRBJ1-2; perhaps TRBD1 as D (5 bases). Germline CDR1 and CDR2: MNHEY and SVGAGI. V dropped 0 bases and J dropped 2 bases, with 13 bases sitting between them. This CDR3 has 16 residues. The CDR3 reads CASSYSSGLLNYGYTF. The CDR3 nucleotides read TGTGCCAGCAGTTACTCATCAGGGCTACTAAACTATGGCTACACCTTC.

The rearrangement uses TRBV30 and TRBJ2-5; D unclear. The DNA end is more similar to TRBJ2-7, so the J call may be wrong. The CDR3 has 11 residues. From germline, CDR1 is GTSNPN and CDR2 SVGIG (reference sequence). The CDR3 sequence: CAWSARDEQYF. The CDR3 DNA reads as TGTGCCTGGAGTGCCCGGGACGAGCAGTACTTC.

The chain recombines TRBV4-2 with TRBJ2-1; 10 bases are a match to TRBD2. Germline trimming cut 2 bases from V and 5 bases from J; bases unmatched to any gene: 3. The germline V gene has CDR1 LGHNA and CDR2 YNFKEQ. This CDR3 is 15 amino acids long. The DNA of the CDR3 is TGTGCCAGCAGCCAAACTAGCGGGGATAACAATGAGCAGTTCTTC. Its translation: CASSQTSGDNNEQFF.

This chain links TRBV6-1 with TRBJ2-7; D is unresolved. The CDR3 has 12 amino acids. Germline loops: CDR1 MNHNS, CDR2 SASEGT. The V and J ends lost 7 bases and 3 bases respectively, with 10 bases between them. CDR3 in amino acids: CASTAQRYEQYF. CDR3 nucleotide sequence: TGTGCCAGCACTGCCCAGCGCTACGAGCAGTACTTC.

The J gene is TRBJ1-2, the V gene TRBV7-1; 7 bases agree with TRBD1. TRBV7-1 is an ORF, with its function uncertain. Unmatched junction bases numbered 6, after V lost 7 bases and J lost 4 bases. The CDR3 has 13 amino acids. In nucleotides, the CDR3 is TGTGCCAGCACCGGACAGGTTTTCTATGGCTACACCTTC. Translated: CASTGQVFYGYTF.

The chain joins TRBV29-1 to TRBJ1-1; 7 bases fit TRBD1. Germline CDR1 SQVTM, CDR2 ANQGSEA. Trimming took 6 bases from V and 9 from J; bases not matched to a gene: 16. The CDR3 spans 14 residues. The chain's CDR3 is CSVTEFRGGTKAFF. CDR3 DNA: TGCAGCGTGACAGAGTTCAGGGGGGGGACTAAAGCTTTCTTT.

This chain connects TRBV7-9 to TRBJ1-5; no reliable D call. Germline CDR1 SEHNR, CDR2 FQNEAQ (reference sequence). The CDR3 runs 13 residues. The V and J ends lost 7 bases and 4 bases respectively, with 11 bases between them. The DNA for the CDR3 is TGTGCCAGCAAGGGAGACGGAAATCAGCCCCAGCATTTT. Amino acids: CASKGDGNQPQHF.

The V and J genes are TRBV11-2 and TRBJ2-5; tentative D call: TRBD1 (6 bases). Trimming pared 6 bases from V and 3 bases from J, leaving 17 bases between. In germline, CDR1 is SGHAT, CDR2 FQNNGV. The CDR3 runs 15 residues. CDR3 coding DNA: TGTGCCAGCAGTTACCGGTGGGGGCACAAAGAGACCCAGTACTTC. Translation gives CASSYRWGHKETQYF.

The chain links TRBV25-1 to TRBJ1-6, with D possibly TRBD1 on 6 matching bases. The V and J ends lost 0 bases and 7 bases respectively, with 13 bases between them. The CDR3 spans 16 residues. Per germline, CDR1 MGHDK and CDR2 SYGVNS. The CDR3 is CASSEYGAGANSPLHF. In DNA, the CDR3 is TGTGCCAGCAGTGAATACGGGGCAGGGGCCAATTCACCCCTCCACTTT. Combining the CDR3 with reference TRBV25-1 and TRBJ1-6 gives the whole variable domain EADIYQTPRYLVIGTGKKITLECSQTMGHDKMYWYQQDPGMELHLIHYSYGVNSTEKGDLSSESTVSRIRTEHFPLTLESARPSHTSQYLCASSEYGAGANSPLHFGNGTRLTVT.